This T cell receptor (beta chain) was sequenced in a study of blood T cell repertoires in COVID-19. Study-level information: Acute and convalescent COVID-19 samples came from the United States, Italy and Spain. PBMCs, B-cell-depleted T cells, or T cells were the source of the cDNA or gDNA that made up the material.

The V gene lost 0 bases and the J gene lost 1 base, with 6 bases spanning the gap. CDR1 is MNHEY, CDR2 SVGAGI, per germline. The CDR3 runs to 14 residues. Profiled with immunoSEQ multiplex PCR; TCRdb holds only in-frame clones, not every one. Of about 120,000 clones detected, more than 75% appear once; the ten largest clones hold more than 3%. The source of this sequence is a man over 45 with active COVID-19. The gene calls are TRBV6-5 and TRBJ1-1; D remains ambiguous. Sequenced: peripheral blood. As DNA, the CDR3 is TGTGCCAGCAGTTACTCGGGCACGAACACTGAAGCTTTCTTT. This gives the protein CASSYSGTNTEAFF.